The 14 T cell receptor beta chains below come from one sample, sequenced in a study of cytomegalovirus exposure and HLA in healthy donors. The PCR contained 60 Vbeta and 13 Jbeta primers. Clones were sequenced by immunoSEQ multiplex PCR, and TCRdb holds only the in-frame ones, with some missing. Of 65,000 to 80,000 clones listed, around 70% are singletons. The sequenced sample was PBMCs. The receptors come from a man in his forties or fifties in good health and CMV-seropositive.

The rearrangement joins TRBV7-2 to TRBJ2-5; 14 nucleotides align to TRBD2. TRBJ2-7 matches the DNA end more closely, so the J call is doubtful. This CDR3 has 14 residues. Looked up from germline, CDR1 is SGHTA and CDR2 is FQGNSA. The CDR3 DNA sequence: TGTGCCAGCAGCTGGACTAGCGGGAGGTACGAGCAGTACTTC. This encodes CASSWTSGRYEQYF.

This clone has more than one count but fewer than ten. V usage is TRBV4-1 and J usage is TRBJ2-2, with 14 positions matching TRBD2. CDR3 size: 18 residues. Trimming cost V 1 base and J 5 bases; bases outside gene matches: 6. CDR1 and CDR2 (germline): MGHRA, YSYEKL. The CDR3 is CASSQAGLAGVGTGELFF. CDR3 nucleotide sequence: TGCGCCAGCAGCCAAGCGGGACTAGCGGGAGTAGGGACCGGGGAGCTGTTTTTT.

V usage is TRBV11-2 and J usage is TRBJ1-2, with 8 bases lining up with TRBD1. Trimming at V came to 2 bases and at J to 6 bases, leaving 5 bases not matched to a gene. The germline V gene encodes CDR1 SGHAT and CDR2 FQNNGV. The CDR3 is 14 residues long. The CDR3 here is CASSLSGGADGYTF. The DNA of the CDR3 is TGTGCCAGCAGCTTATCAGGGGGCGCGGATGGCTACACCTTC.

The chain has TRBV6-4 and TRBJ2-1; 7 bases map to TRBD2. J gave up 8 bases and V 2 bases, and 6 bases lay outside the gene matches. Germline loops: CDR1 MRHNA, CDR2 SNTAGT. The CDR3 is 14 amino acids. CDR3 region: CASSDGQGGDEQFF. In DNA, the CDR3 is TGTGCCAGCAGTGACGGGCAGGGAGGGGATGAGCAGTTCTTC.

This sequence joins TRBV30 and TRBJ2-3; 8 bases agree with TRBD1. The CDR3 sequence is 14 residues long. The V gene's germline CDR1 is GTSNPN and CDR2 SVGIG (reference sequence). V lost 1 base and J lost 6; bases outside the gene matches: 6. Here the CDR3 reads CAWSEGQGADTQYF. CDR3 bases: TGTGCCTGGAGTGAAGGACAGGGTGCCGATACGCAGTATTTT.

With regard to this clone: One junction end does not reproduce the germline sequence, and a read error may be involved. The chain has TRBV7-9 and TRBJ1-6; no clear D gene. CDR3 size: 14 residues. Germline CDR1 and CDR2: SEHNR and FQNEAQ (reference sequence). The CDR3 DNA sequence: TGTTCCAGCACCGCGAACTCCTATAATTCACCCCTCCACTTT. Translating it yields CSSTANSYNSPLHF.

The chain employs TRBV6-1 and TRBJ1-3; 9 bases map to TRBD1. This CDR3 spans 16 amino acids. J gave up 0 bases and V 4 bases, and 4 bases lay outside the gene matches. CDR1 is MNHNS, CDR2 SASEGT, per germline. The CDR3, as DNA: TGTGCCAGCAGTGTCCTACAGGGGGCCTCTGGAAACACCATATATTTT. Protein: CASSVLQGASGNTIYF.

This clone has more than one count but fewer than ten. J is TRBJ2-3 and V is TRBV4-2, with D perhaps TRBD2 (5 bases). The CDR3 is 15 amino acids. Germline V gene data show CDR1 as LGHNA and CDR2 as YNFKEQ. Between the trimmed V and J ends, which lost 0 bases and 1 base, there was a span of 8 bases. The CDR3 region is CASSQDERGTDTQYF. In nucleotides, the CDR3 is TGTGCCAGCAGCCAAGATGAGAGGGGCACAGATACGCAGTATTTT.

The chain is built from TRBV6-1 and TRBJ2-3; weak D call: TRBD1 (6 bases). CDR1 MNHNS and CDR2 SASEGT come from the germline V gene. Trimming left V 3 bases short and J 3 bases short, with 13 bases between. The CDR3 is made up of 15 amino acids. CDR3 protein: CASSDGRGGTDTQYF. CDR3 bases: TGTGCCAGCAGTGATGGCAGGGGTGGGACAGATACGCAGTATTTT.

The chain combines TRBV11-2 with TRBJ2-7; possibly TRBD2 for D (6 bases). This CDR3 comprises 15 residues. Trimming pared 2 bases from V and 7 bases from J, leaving 18 bases between. Germline V CDR1 and CDR2: SGHAT, FQNNGV. In DNA form, the CDR3 reads TGTGCCAGCAGCTTACGGGGCCTCCAGGGAGGTGAGCAGTACTTC. It translates to CASSLRGLQGGEQYF.

The chain is built from TRBV9 and TRBJ2-2; D possibly corresponds to TRBD1 (5 bases). The CDR3 spans 13 residues. Trimming shortened V by 3 bases and J by 8 bases, and 11 bases separated the two germline ends. The germline V gene has CDR1 SGDLS and CDR2 YYNGEE. The chain's CDR3 is CASSGGRMGELFF. The CDR3 nucleotides are TGTGCCAGCAGCGGGGGCAGAATGGGGGAGCTGTTTTTT.

The chain uses TRBV7-2 and TRBJ2-7, with D possibly TRBD1 on 5 matching bases. The V gene lost 5 bases and the J gene lost 0 bases, with 11 bases spanning the gap. CDR3 length: 14 amino acids. The V gene's germline CDR1 is SGHTA and CDR2 FQGNSA. CDR3 bases: TGTGCCAGCAGCACCTTAACAGGCTCCTACGAGCAGTACTTC. It yields the protein CASSTLTGSYEQYF.

The chain recombines TRBV27 with TRBJ2-2; D is unclear. This CDR3 comprises 14 residues. The germline V and J ends were trimmed by 7 bases and 1 base, with 10 bases remaining between them. Per the germline V gene, CDR1 is MNHEY and CDR2 is SMNVEV (reference sequence). CDR3 in amino acids: CASKFGVNTGELFF. CDR3 coding DNA: TGTGCCAGCAAGTTCGGAGTGAACACCGGGGAGCTGTTTTTT.

This clone is a singleton in its sample. This chain links TRBV5-1 with TRBJ2-1, with 8 bases matching TRBD2. Looked up from germline, CDR1 is SGHRS and CDR2 is YFSETQ. V shed 5 bases, J shed 0 bases, and the junction held 10 bases outside the gene matches. The CDR3 loop spans 17 amino acids. The CDR3 reads CASSLASGLSSYNEQFF. For the CDR3, the DNA is TGCGCCAGCAGTTTAGCTAGCGGGCTGAGCTCCTACAATGAGCAGTTCTTC.